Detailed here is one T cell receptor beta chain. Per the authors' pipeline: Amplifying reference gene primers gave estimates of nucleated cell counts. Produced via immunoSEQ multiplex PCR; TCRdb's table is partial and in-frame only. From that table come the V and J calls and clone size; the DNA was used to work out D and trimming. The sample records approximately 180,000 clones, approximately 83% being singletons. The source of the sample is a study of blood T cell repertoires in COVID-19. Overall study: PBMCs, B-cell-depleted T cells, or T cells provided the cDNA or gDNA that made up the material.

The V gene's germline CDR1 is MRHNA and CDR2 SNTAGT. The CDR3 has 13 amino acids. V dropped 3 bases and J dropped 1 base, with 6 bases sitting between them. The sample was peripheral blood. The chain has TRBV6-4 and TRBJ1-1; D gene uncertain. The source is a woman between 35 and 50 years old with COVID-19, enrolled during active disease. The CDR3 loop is CASSDQKNTEAFF. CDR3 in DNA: TGTGCCAGCAGTGATCAAAAGAACACTGAAGCTTTCTTT.